This T cell receptor (beta chain) was retrieved from a study of blood T cell repertoires in COVID-19. Whole-study context: Sites across the United States, Italy and Spain contributed samples from acute and convalescent COVID-19. Sample material is recorded as cDNA or gDNA derived from T cells, B-cell-depleted T cells, or PBMCs.

Cohort 3 recovery required two negative PCRs, clearance, or symptom resolution. The J segment lost 10 bases and the V segment lost 6 bases, leaving 11 bases of the junction unmatched. The CDR3 has 15 residues. Germline V gives CDR1 MNHEY, CDR2 SVGAGI. Authors' data handling: Researchers report that nucleated cell counts were estimated from reference gene primer amplification. Here immunoSEQ multiplex PCR was the method, and the copy in TCRdb shows in-frame clones only, minus some. The D gene and trimming were derived from the DNA, and the V and J assignments and clone size from that table. Here the sample spans about 210,000 clones, roughly four fifths being singletons.

The source material was PBMCs or T cells enriched from blood (not recorded which). J is TRBJ1-6 and V is TRBV6-5, with 8 positions matching TRBD1. This TCR was sampled from a man aged 35 to 55 who had recovered from COVID-19. The CDR3 region has the DNA TGTGCCAGCAGGCCCCCGGGACAGGTTTTATCACCCCTCCACTTT. Amino acid sequence: CASRPPGQVLSPLHF.